What follows are 26 T cell receptor beta chains derived from one specimen sequenced in a study of blood T cell repertoires in COVID-19. Only in-frame clones appear in the TCRdb table, and some are missing; sequencing was by immunoSEQ multiplex PCR. The repertoire consists of 250,000 or so clones, with about nine tenths occurring once and the leading ten covering around 1.5%. The sequencing sample was made of peripheral blood. The receptors come from a woman aged 40 to 55 who had recovered from COVID-19.

This clone has more than one count but fewer than ten. The V call is TRBV29-1, the J call TRBJ1-2, with 8 bases aligning to TRBD1. The CDR3 contains 15 residues. The germline CDR1 and CDR2 sequences are SQVTM and ANQGSEA. V gave up 7 bases and J gave up 1 base; unmatched junction bases: 11. This CDR3 reads CSAISEGQGNYGYTF. For the CDR3, the DNA is TGCAGCGCTATCTCTGAAGGACAGGGTAACTATGGCTACACCTTC. Filled out from reference TRBV29-1 and TRBJ1-2, the complete variable domain reads SAVISQKPSRDICQRGTSLTIQCQVDSQVTMMFWYRQQPGQSLTLIATANQGSEATYESGFVIDKFPISRPNLTFSTLTVSNMSPEDSSIYLCSAISEGQGNYGYTFGSGTRLTVV.

The rearrangement uses TRBV5-4 and TRBJ2-3, with a weak D call TRBD2 (7 bases). The germline V gene has CDR1 SGHNT and CDR2 YYREEE (reference sequence). The CDR3 has 15 residues. V lost 2 bases and J lost 6, with 16 bases in between. This CDR3 reads CASSLSGGGPDTQYF. CDR3 bases: TGTGCCAGCAGCTTAAGTGGGGGGGGGCCTGATACGCAGTATTTT.

The V call is TRBV5-1, the J call TRBJ2-2, with TRBD2 identical over 8 bases. Germline V gene lookup returns CDR1 SGHRS and CDR2 YFSETQ. CDR3 length equals 14 residues. Trimming took 4 bases from V and 3 from J; bases not matched to a gene: 2. The CDR3 loop is CASSEREYTGELFF. The CDR3 region has the DNA TGCGCCAGCAGCGAGCGGGAGTACACCGGGGAGCTGTTTTTT.

This sequence joins TRBV5-4 and TRBJ2-5; no clear D. This CDR3 is 14 amino acids long. With 0 bases removed from V and 3 bases from J, the gap between germline ends came to 9 bases. Germline-derived CDR1 and CDR2 are SGHNT and YYREEE (reference sequence). For the CDR3, the DNA is TGTGCCAGCAGCTTGGGTATAACAGAAGAGACCCAGTACTTC. It encodes CASSLGITEETQYF.

The V and J genes are TRBV3-1 (or the pseudogene TRBV3-2) and TRBJ1-2; unclear D gene. The CDR3 spans 14 residues. V lost 0 bases and J 4 bases, leaving 9 bases between the germline ends. Looked up from germline, CDR1 is LGHDT and CDR2 is YNNKEL (reference sequence). The DNA of the CDR3 is TGTGCCAGCAGCCAAGACGGCCAGGTCTATGGCTACACCTTC. It is translated as CASSQDGQVYGYTF.

The chain couples TRBV5-1 to TRBJ2-3; 9 bases line up with TRBD2. CDR1 and CDR2 from the germline V gene are SGHRS and YFSETQ. The CDR3 spans 15 residues. V trimming: 3 bases; J trimming: 0 bases; junction bases outside the gene matches: 2. Written as DNA, the CDR3 is TGCGCCAGCAGCTCTAGCGGGGCTAGCACAGATACGCAGTATTTT. Its protein is CASSSSGASTDTQYF.

The chain couples TRBV11-2 to TRBJ2-2; a possible D gene is TRBD1 (5 bases). Germline CDR1 reads SGHAT; CDR2 reads FQNNGV. This CDR3 spans 15 amino acids. Trimming shortened V by 1 base and J by 4 bases, and 10 bases separated the two germline ends. In nucleotides, the CDR3 is TGTGCCAGCAGCTTAGTGGGGCAAGCCACCGGGGAGCTGTTTTTT. Protein: CASSLVGQATGELFF.

This chain joins TRBV20-1 and TRBJ1-2; 7 positions match TRBD1. V lost 6 bases to trimming and J lost 7 bases; unmatched junction nucleotides: 5. CDR1 DFQATT and CDR2 SNEGSKA come from the germline V gene (reference sequence). CDR3 length: 11 residues. The CDR3 sequence is CSALYRGGYTF. The CDR3 nucleotides read TGCAGTGCCCTTTACAGGGGTGGCTACACCTTC.

V is TRBV28 and J is TRBJ1-2; 7 nucleotides agree with TRBD1. The CDR3 is 13 amino acids. Looked up from germline, CDR1 is MDHEN and CDR2 is SYDVKM. J lost 5 bases, V lost 6 bases, and 6 bases had no gene match. The CDR3 DNA reads TGTGCCAGCAGCCTACAGGGGCAATATGGCTACACCTTC. Translation gives CASSLQGQYGYTF.

The CDR3, as DNA: TGCGCCAGCAGCTTGGATGTATTAGACAGTAATTCACCCCTCCACTTT. This translates into CASSLDVLDSNSPLHF. This chain connects TRBV5-1 to TRBJ1-6; TRBD1 is a possible D gene (5 bases). Trimming removed 0 bases from V and 6 bases from J, with 13 bases in between. Per the germline V gene, CDR1 is SGHRS and CDR2 is YFSETQ. The CDR3 length is 16 residues.

This chain uses TRBV5-5 with TRBJ1-2; 7 bases line up with TRBD1. Germline V gene lookup returns CDR1 SGHKS and CDR2 YYEKEE (reference sequence). After removal of 5 bases from V and 5 bases from J, the junction contained 6 bases not matched to a gene. The CDR3 runs to 13 residues. The CDR3 is CASSPDRVYGYTF. For the CDR3, the DNA is TGTGCCAGCAGTCCAGACAGGGTATATGGCTACACCTTC. The full variable domain, in which reference TRBV5-5 and TRBJ1-2 provide the parts outside the CDR3, is DAGVTQSPTHLIKTRGQQVTLRCSPISGHKSVSWYQQVLGQGPQFIFQYYEKEERGRGNFPDRFSARQFPNYSSELNVNALLLGDSALYLCASSPDRVYGYTFGSGTRLTVV.

This chain joins TRBV5-4 and TRBJ2-5, with 9 bases fitting TRBD1. CDR1 is SGHNT and CDR2 is YYREEE in the germline V gene (reference sequence). The CDR3 is 15 residues long. With 5 bases clipped from V and 2 bases from J, the junction kept 7 bases outside the gene matches. CDR3 region: CASRRGTGRQETQYF. The CDR3 DNA sequence: TGTGCCAGCAGGCGGGGGACAGGGCGACAAGAGACCCAGTACTTC.

The chain employs TRBV6-5 and TRBJ1-2, with a weak D call TRBD1 (6 bases). The V and J ends lost 0 bases and 0 bases respectively, with 8 bases between them. In germline, CDR1 is MNHEY, CDR2 SVGAGI. This CDR3 comprises 15 residues. The CDR3 nucleotides read TGTGCCAGCAGTTACTCGAGGACAGCTAACTATGGCTACACCTTC. Protein: CASSYSRTANYGYTF.

V is TRBV5-1 and J is TRBJ2-1, with TRBD1 matching over 9 bases. In germline, CDR1 is SGHRS, CDR2 YFSETQ. This CDR3 spans 15 amino acids. Germline trimming cut 4 bases from V and 3 bases from J; bases unmatched to any gene: 5. The CDR3 protein is CASSAGQGNYNEQFF. The CDR3, as DNA: TGCGCCAGCAGCGCCGGACAGGGGAACTACAATGAGCAGTTCTTC.

The rearrangement links TRBV4-1 to TRBJ2-1; 7 nucleotides agree with TRBD2. CDR3 size: 15 residues. After removal of 2 bases from V and 8 bases from J, the junction contained 9 bases not matched to a gene. Germline CDR1 reads MGHRA; CDR2 reads YSYEKL. The CDR3 loop is CASSQPGLIVDEQFF. The CDR3 nucleotides are TGCGCCAGCAGCCAACCGGGACTAATCGTCGATGAGCAGTTCTTC.

This clone was detected only once. The chain has TRBV6-6 and TRBJ1-2, with a tentative D call TRBD1 (5 bases). The CDR3 consists of 15 residues. CDR1 is MNHNY, CDR2 SVGAGI, per germline (reference sequence). With 7 bases removed from V and 4 bases from J, the gap between germline ends came to 19 bases. CDR3 sequence reads: CASTPAGTPRYGYTF. CDR3 bases: TGTGCCAGCACTCCTGCCGGGACTCCACGCTATGGCTACACCTTC.

This chain uses TRBV3-1 (or the pseudogene TRBV3-2) with TRBJ1-2, with a tentative D call TRBD1 (6 bases). The CDR3 runs 16 residues. The V end lost 1 base, the J end lost 3 bases, and 15 bases lay between the germline ends. The germline V gene has CDR1 LGHDT and CDR2 YNNKEL (reference sequence). CDR3 sequence: CASSQVWAGVDYGYTF. CDR3 nucleotide sequence: TGTGCCAGCAGCCAAGTCTGGGCAGGGGTTGACTATGGCTACACCTTC.

V gene TRBV5-1 combines with J gene TRBJ2-7; 7 nucleotides match TRBD1. The CDR3 contains 15 residues. V shed 0 bases, J shed 3 bases, and the junction held 6 bases outside the gene matches. Germline CDR1 reads SGHRS; CDR2 reads YFSETQ. The CDR3, as DNA: TGCGCCAGCAGCTTGGGCAGGGGGACCCTCTACGAGCAGTACTTC. Translation gives CASSLGRGTLYEQYF.

The V and J genes are TRBV14 and TRBJ1-2; D is perhaps TRBD1 (5 bases). This CDR3 region has 15 residues. V was shortened by 0 bases and J by 8 bases, with 16 bases between the two germline ends. Germline CDR1 and CDR2: SGHDN and FVKESK. This CDR3 reads CASSQDLQGWRGYTF. Written as DNA, the CDR3 is TGTGCCAGCAGCCAAGATCTTCAGGGCTGGAGAGGCTACACCTTC.

The gene calls are TRBV7-9 and TRBJ1-2, with D possibly being TRBD1 (5 bases). In germline, CDR1 is SEHNR, CDR2 FQNEAQ (reference sequence). The ends were cut back, 8 bases at V and 6 bases at J, with 10 bases in the middle. This CDR3 spans 11 amino acids. The DNA for the CDR3 is TGTGCCAGCGACGAAGGGGATGGCTACACCTTC. This gives the protein CASDEGDGYTF.

The chain links TRBV6-2 or TRBV6-3 to TRBJ1-5, with D maybe TRBD1 (6 bases). Trimming pared 6 bases from V and 3 bases from J, leaving 9 bases between. CDR1 and CDR2 from the germline V gene are MNHEY and SVGEGT. The CDR3 length is 13 residues. In DNA, the CDR3 is TGTGCCAGCAGCCGGGACAACAATCAGCCCCAGCATTTT. Its protein is CASSRDNNQPQHF.

The chain combines TRBV21-1 with TRBJ2-2; TRBD2 is the table's D call, not checked against the DNA. TRBV21-1 is a pseudogene segment. The length of the CDR3 is 17 residues. The CDR3 DNA reads TGTGCCAGCAGCAAAGCGTTGGCTAGCGGGGGGATCGGGGAGCTGTTTTTT. Amino acids: CASSKALASGGIGELFF.

The V gene is TRBV5-4, the J gene TRBJ2-3, with TRBD1 identical over 10 bases. Per germline, CDR1 SGHNT and CDR2 YYREEE (reference sequence). The CDR3 runs 17 residues. The ends lost 3 bases at V and 4 bases at J; junction bases unmatched: 11. CDR3 amino acids: CASSSPTTGGWADTQYF. CDR3 bases: TGTGCCAGCAGCTCCCCGACGACAGGGGGCTGGGCAGATACGCAGTATTTT. The full variable domain, with the rest looked up from reference TRBV5-4 and TRBJ2-3, is ETGVTQSPTHLIKTRGQQVTLRCSSQSGHNTVSWYQQALGQGPQFIFQYYREEENGRGNFPPRFSGLQFPNYSSELNVNALELDDSALYLCASSSPTTGGWADTQYFGPGTRLTVL.

The chain has TRBV5-8 and TRBJ2-1; a possible D gene is TRBD2 (6 bases). Germline V gene data show CDR1 as SGHTS and CDR2 as YDEGEE. This CDR3 region has 14 residues. Deletions cut 6 bases from V and 4 bases from J, with 14 bases between. CDR3 protein: CASILREVYNEQFF. In nucleotides, the CDR3 is TGTGCCAGCATACTTAGGGAGGTATACAATGAGCAGTTCTTC.

This clone was seen repeatedly, ten times or more. V usage is TRBV2 and J usage is TRBJ1-1, with D unclear. Deletions cut 3 bases from V and 0 bases from J, with 5 bases between. The V gene's germline CDR1 is SNHLY and CDR2 FYNNEI. The CDR3 covers 13 residues. The CDR3: CASSDTMNTEAFF. The CDR3 DNA reads TGTGCCAGCAGTGACACTATGAACACTGAAGCTTTCTTT.

V and J are TRBV7-9 and TRBJ2-5; D uncertain. Looked up from germline, CDR1 is SEHNR and CDR2 is FQNEAQ (reference sequence). The CDR3 contains 11 residues. Trimming left V 5 bases short and J 7 bases short, with 8 bases between. CDR3 DNA sequence: TGTGCCAGCAGCCCCGCTAGGACCCAGTACTTC. Protein product: CASSPARTQYF.